The sample holds many counts of the clone carrying this T cell receptor (beta chain). Its specificity is unknown. The sample originates from a study of Graves' ophthalmopathy and Graves' hyperthyroidism. Whole-study results and caveats: Blood also harbored most expanded thyroid clonotypes above 0.001 frequency.

The length of the CDR3 is 15 residues. The V end was cut by 4 bases, the J end by 2 bases, with 14 bases between. The germline V gene encodes CDR1 SGHTA and CDR2 FQGNSA. Beta-chain TCR CDR3 regions were amplified from RNA transcripts. The first-round RT-PCR employed HTBI primers together with the Qiagen OneStep RT-PCR kit. A multiplex PCR was then performed as the second round. TCRdb used MiXCR to reprocess the multiplex PCR reads, holding one entry per CDR3 protein. In the table there are 300,000 or so distinct CDR3 sequences, about 17% of which are singletons. PBMCs had their origin in fresh peripheral blood (roughly 9.3 ml).

This chain connects TRBV7-2 to TRBJ2-5; either TRBD1 or TRBD2 may supply D (5 bases each). The sample taken for sequencing was peripheral blood. This sequence originates from an adult man with Graves' ophthalmopathy. This CDR3 is CASSSLGPTQETQYF. For the CDR3, the DNA is TGTGCCAGCAGCTCCCTGGGACCGACGCAAGAGACCCAGTACTTC.